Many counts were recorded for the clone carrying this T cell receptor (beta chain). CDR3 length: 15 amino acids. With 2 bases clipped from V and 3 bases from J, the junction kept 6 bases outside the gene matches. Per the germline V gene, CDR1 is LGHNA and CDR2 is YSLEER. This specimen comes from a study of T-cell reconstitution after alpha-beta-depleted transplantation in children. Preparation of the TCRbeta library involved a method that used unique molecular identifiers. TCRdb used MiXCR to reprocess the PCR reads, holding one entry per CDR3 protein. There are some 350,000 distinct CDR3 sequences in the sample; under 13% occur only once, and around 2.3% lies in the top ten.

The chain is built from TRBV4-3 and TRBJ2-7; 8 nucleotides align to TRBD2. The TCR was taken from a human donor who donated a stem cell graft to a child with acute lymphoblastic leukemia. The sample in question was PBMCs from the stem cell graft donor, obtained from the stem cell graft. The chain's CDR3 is CASSQKAGVNYEQYF. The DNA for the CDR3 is TGCGCCAGCAGCCAAAAAGCGGGAGTGAACTACGAGCAGTACTTC.